Below are 5 T cell receptor beta chains sequenced from a single sample in a study of identical twins. TCRdb analysed the 5' RACE reads with MiXCR anew, one entry per CDR3 protein. Of a few hundred thousand distinct CDR3 sequences listed, over 8.5% are singletons. This sample was shared with a second study, whose subject was yellow fever vaccine responses in identical twins.

Sequencing was performed on PBMCs. The source is a woman younger than 35 in good health.

This clonotype was counted ten times or more. This chain joins TRBV3-1 and TRBJ2-5, with D perhaps matching TRBD2 (6 bases). The CDR3 consists of 16 residues. V was clipped by 6 bases and J by 5 bases, with 22 bases between them. Germline CDR1 reads LGHDT; CDR2 reads YNNKEL (reference sequence). CDR3 bases: TGTGCCAGCAGGCGACTAGTGGATGGAGTAGAGGAGACCCAGTACTTC. It encodes CASRRLVDGVEETQYF.

The CDR3 DNA is TGCGCCAGCAGCTCACAACAAACGACTAGCGGGGGTCGCACAGATACGCAGTATTTT. Translating it yields CASSSQQTTSGGRTDTQYF. The chain couples TRBV5-1 to TRBJ2-3; 12 bases are shared with TRBD2. There are 19 residues in the CDR3. V trimming: 3 bases; J trimming: 1 base; junction bases outside the gene matches: 12. Germline values: CDR1 SGHRS, CDR2 YFSETQ.

The sample holds many counts of this clonotype. The chain is built from TRBV14 and TRBJ1-1; D perhaps matches TRBD1 (5 bases). Between the trimmed V and J ends, which lost 4 bases and 6 bases, there was a span of 18 bases. Germline loops: CDR1 SGHDN, CDR2 FVKESK. The CDR3 consists of 15 residues. The CDR3 region is CASSLRLTGLAEAFF. The CDR3 nucleotides are TGTGCCAGCAGCCTTCGCCTCACGGGGCTCGCTGAAGCTTTCTTT.

This clonotype was counted between two and nine times. The chain recombines TRBV20-1 with TRBJ2-7; no reliable D call. From germline, CDR1 is DFQATT and CDR2 SNEGSKA (reference sequence). V was cut by 6 bases and J by 4 bases, with 22 bases left in between. CDR3 length: 15 amino acids. The CDR3 DNA reads as TGCAGTGCCCCACTCCCTGGACCTAAGGCATACGAGCAGTACTTC. It encodes CSAPLPGPKAYEQYF.

This clonotype was observed many times. The chain has TRBV10-3 and TRBJ2-7, with 9 bases matching TRBD1. Looked up from germline, CDR1 is ENHRY and CDR2 is SYGVKD. J lost 2 bases, V lost 3 bases, and 2 bases had no gene match. The CDR3 runs to 14 residues. Here the CDR3 DNA reads TGTGCCATCAGTGAAGGACAGGGGACCTACGAGCAGTACTTC. It encodes CAISEGQGTYEQYF.